This T cell receptor beta chain is drawn from a study of blood T cell repertoires in COVID-19. Study as a whole: The United States, Italy and Spain supplied acute and convalescent COVID-19 samples. PBMCs, B-cell-depleted T cells, or T cells provided the cDNA or gDNA that made up the material.

This CDR3 has 15 amino acids. Germline CDR1 is MGHRA and CDR2 is YSYEKL. V was shortened by 1 base and J by 1 base, with 10 bases between the two germline ends. TCRdb's copy holds only in-frame clones and misses some; the assay was immunoSEQ multiplex PCR. The sample has about 200,000 clones, around 87% seen once. Participants came from roughly 24 US areas, aged roughly 18 to 95 years. The gene calls are TRBV4-1 and TRBJ1-2, with a possible D match to TRBD1 (5 bases). The sequenced sample consisted of PBMCs or T cells enriched from blood (not recorded which). The source is a woman aged 25 to 39 who had recovered from COVID-19. The CDR3 DNA sequence: TGCGCCAGCAGCCAAGGGCAGGGTTATAACTATGGCTACACCTTC. Residues: CASSQGQGYNYGYTF.